This passage covers 20 T cell receptor beta chains from one sample sequenced in a study of blood T cells in healthy people across ages. For the second PCR, which ran for roughly 6 to 11 cycles, a sample-barcoded 5' primer and a J-beta primer mix were used. Each CDR3 protein is one row after TCRdb ran MiXCR on the 5' RACE reads. The sample yields about 1.8 million distinct CDR3 sequences, less than 50% seen once. Sequenced input: blood. All receptors derive from a woman aged 40 to 49 in good health.

This clonotype was observed a handful of times. The chain links TRBV5-1 to TRBJ2-1; D call uncertain. This CDR3 has 11 amino acids. CDR1 and CDR2 (germline): SGHRS, YFSETQ. V lost 4 bases and J 6 bases, leaving 5 bases between the germline ends. In DNA form, the CDR3 reads TGCGCCAGCAGCATAATCAATGAGCAGTTCTTC. It translates to CASSIINEQFF.

The chain uses TRBV2 and TRBJ2-7; 8 bases are shared with TRBD1. The germline V gene encodes CDR1 SNHLY and CDR2 FYNNEI. There are 13 residues in the CDR3. V dropped 7 bases and J dropped 4; count of bases not matched to a gene: 6. Here the CDR3 reads CASIGRGPYEQYF. CDR3 nucleotides: TGTGCCAGCATCGGCAGGGGGCCGTACGAGCAGTACTTC.

This clonotype has just a few counts. This CDR3 reads CASRDLGTGREQYF. In nucleotides, the CDR3 is TGTGCCAGCAGGGATCTCGGGACAGGGAGAGAGCAGTACTTC. The chain is built from TRBV6-5 and TRBJ2-7; 9 nucleotides line up with TRBD1. The junction had 10 bases not matched to a gene; V was cut back by 6 bases and J by 7 bases. The CDR3 contains 14 residues. Germline V gives CDR1 MNHEY, CDR2 SVGAGI.

This clonotype has only a few counts. This rearrangement joins TRBV7-9 to TRBJ2-4, with D possibly being TRBD1 (6 bases). The DNA matches TRBJ2-7 better at its end, which makes the J call doubtful. The CDR3 is 17 residues long. Germline CDR1 SEHNR, CDR2 FQNEAQ (reference sequence). CDR3 nucleotides: TGTGCCAGCAGCTTAGAACTGCGACAGGACAGTCTCCACGAGCAGTACTTC. This translates into CASSLELRQDSLHEQYF.

The V gene is TRBV7-8, the J gene TRBJ2-7; 9 bases align to TRBD2. This CDR3 is 14 amino acids long. Germline lookup yields CDR1 SGHVS and CDR2 FQNEAQ. The ends lost 4 bases at V and 5 bases at J; junction bases unmatched: 6. DNA for the CDR3: TGTGCCAGCAGCTCCGGGACTAGCTGGCACGAGCAGTACTTC. Translation: CASSSGTSWHEQYF.

DNA of the CDR3: TGTGCCAGCAGTTACTCGCTGGGTCAGCTAGACTATGGCTACACCTTC. Its translation: CASSYSLGQLDYGYTF. The gene calls are TRBV6-5 and TRBJ1-2; D not certain. The CDR3 is made up of 16 amino acids. V was clipped by 0 bases and J by 3 bases, with 14 bases between them. Germline values: CDR1 MNHEY, CDR2 SVGAGI.

J is TRBJ2-5 and V is TRBV6-6; weak D call: TRBD1 (5 bases). Germline CDR1 MNHNY, CDR2 SVGAGI (reference sequence). The CDR3 loop spans 15 amino acids. Trimming shortened V by 2 bases and J by 5 bases, and 15 bases separated the two germline ends. CDR3 sequence (DNA): TGTGCCAGCAGTTACACCAAGACAGTGCGGGAGACCCAGTACTTC. Residues: CASSYTKTVRETQYF.

This clonotype came up a few times. The J gene is TRBJ2-1, the V gene TRBV6-2 or TRBV6-3, with 9 positions matching TRBD2. Losses at the gene ends were 2 bases for V and 8 bases for J; bases not matched to a gene: 13. The CDR3 sequence is 17 residues long. CDR1 is MNHEY and CDR2 is SVGEGT in the germline V gene. DNA of the CDR3: TGTGCCAGCAGTTACCACCGAGTAGCGGGGGTAGTAGATGAGCAGTTCTTC. Residues: CASSYHRVAGVVDEQFF.

The chain employs TRBV12-3 or TRBV12-4 and TRBJ2-3; D perhaps matches TRBD2 (7 bases). The CDR3 covers 14 residues. Trimming took 6 bases from V and 11 from J, leaving 21 bases between them. DNA of the CDR3: TGTGCCAGCAGCCTCGGAGTGAGAGGGGGGGGGCAGTATTTT. Translation gives CASSLGVRGGGQYF.

The rearrangement uses TRBV7-9 and TRBJ1-2; 7 bases line up with TRBD1. J lost 4 bases, V lost 2 bases, and 7 bases had no gene match. The germline CDR1 and CDR2 sequences are SEHNR and FQNEAQ (reference sequence). The CDR3 covers 15 residues. CDR3 nucleotide sequence: TGTGCCAGCAGCTTACTCGACAGGGCCTTCTATGGCTACACCTTC. Its protein is CASSLLDRAFYGYTF.

The chain joins TRBV7-2 to TRBJ1-5; 7 bases align to TRBD1. CDR3 length equals 16 residues. J lost 4 bases, V lost 1 base, and 7 bases had no gene match. Germline lookup yields CDR1 SGHTA and CDR2 FQGNSA. The CDR3 DNA is TGTGCCAGCAGCTTAGGAACCCTACAGGGGAATCAGCCCCAGCATTTT. Its protein is CASSLGTLQGNQPQHF.

To note about this clonotype: One end of the junction varies from germline; a read error may be responsible. The rearrangement uses TRBV10-3 and TRBJ2-7, with D hard to call. Germline CDR1 is ENHRY and CDR2 is SYGVKD. The CDR3 sequence is 13 residues long. This chain's CDR3 is CTIRGQVRDKQYF. The CDR3 DNA is TGTACCATCAGAGGTCAGGTCAGAGACAAGCAGTACTTC.

The V gene is TRBV7-9, the J gene TRBJ2-5, with D unresolved. V lost 3 bases and J lost 2, with 10 bases in between. Germline V CDR1 and CDR2: SEHNR, FQNEAQ (reference sequence). CDR3 length equals 14 residues. The CDR3 DNA sequence: TGTGCCAGCAGCTTTAATACGCGTCAAGAGACCCAGTACTTC. This translates into CASSFNTRQETQYF.

This clonotype appeared a few times. The rearrangement joins TRBV5-1 to TRBJ2-1; possible D gene TRBD1, 6 bases. The germline V and J ends were trimmed by 3 bases and 1 base, with 11 bases remaining between them. The CDR3 is made up of 15 amino acids. Per the germline V gene, CDR1 is SGHRS and CDR2 is YFSETQ. The CDR3 loop is CASSSSGTSYNEQFF. The DNA for the CDR3 is TGCGCCAGCAGCTCTTCCGGGACATCCTACAATGAGCAGTTCTTC. Using reference TRBV5-1 and TRBJ2-1 for the parts outside the CDR3, the full variable domain is KAGVTQTPRYLIKTRGQQVTLSCSPISGHRSVSWYQQTPGQGLQFLFEYFSETQRNKGNFPGRFSGRQFSNSRSEMNVSTLELGDSALYLCASSSSGTSYNEQFFGPGTRLTVL.

The V and J genes are TRBV6-5 and TRBJ2-1; perhaps TRBD2 as D (6 bases). The CDR3 has 11 amino acids. V lost 4 bases and J 15 bases, leaving 13 bases between the germline ends. Germline V gene data show CDR1 as MNHEY and CDR2 as SVGAGI. Here the CDR3 DNA reads TGTGCCAGCAGTTCCACTAGCCACACGTTCTTC. It specifies CASSSTSHTFF.

The V call is TRBV21-1, the J call TRBJ2-7; TRBD1, the table's D call, was not compared with the DNA. TRBV21-1 is noted as a pseudogene. The CDR3 is made up of 16 amino acids. CDR3 nucleotides: TGTGCCAGCAGCTCTCGGACAGGGGTTACCTCCTATGAGCAGTACTTC. It specifies CASSSRTGVTSYEQYF.

This clonotype appeared once. The chain couples TRBV5-1 to TRBJ2-5, with a weak D call TRBD2 (6 bases). The germline V and J ends were trimmed by 10 bases and 5 bases, with 21 bases remaining between them. The CDR3 totals 14 residues. In germline, CDR1 is SGHRS, CDR2 YFSETQ. CDR3 sequence: CAARPGVTEETQYF. The CDR3 nucleotides read TGCGCCGCGAGACCGGGGGTGACCGAGGAGACCCAGTACTTC.

The rearrangement joins TRBV28 to TRBJ1-5; D remains ambiguous. Germline-derived CDR1 and CDR2 are MDHEN and SYDVKM. The CDR3 runs to 16 residues. V dropped 6 bases and J dropped 0 bases, with 15 bases sitting between them. Here the CDR3 DNA reads TGTGCCAGCAGCCTGGCGTCCCTGTATAGCAATCAGCCCCAGCATTTT. Amino acids: CASSLASLYSNQPQHF.

The J gene is TRBJ2-6, the V gene TRBV25-1; D is perhaps TRBD2 (6 bases). This CDR3 is built from 17 residues. Between the trimmed V and J ends, which lost 5 bases and 0 bases, there was a span of 14 bases. Germline-derived CDR1 and CDR2 are MGHDK and SYGVNS. The CDR3 loop reads CASSMEGGFSGANVLTF. The CDR3, as DNA: TGTGCCAGCAGTATGGAGGGTGGGTTCTCTGGGGCCAACGTCCTGACTTTC.

The chain is built from TRBV6-2 or TRBV6-3 and TRBJ1-2; possible D gene TRBD1, 6 bases. V lost 6 bases, J lost 2 bases, and 13 bases lay in between. This CDR3 region has 14 residues. Germline values: CDR1 MNHEY, CDR2 SVGEGT. CDR3 nucleotide sequence: TGTGCCAGCAGGGGGGGGGGCTTCAACTATGGCTACACCTTC. This gives the protein CASRGGGFNYGYTF.